The clone carrying this TCR beta chain occurred a few times. The junction had 13 bases not matched to a gene; V was cut back by 5 bases and J by 1 base. This CDR3 contains 18 residues. Using its own MiXCR run on the RT-PCR reads, TCRdb lists one record per CDR3 protein. The table lists under 200,000 distinct CDR3 sequences, less than 15% of them singletons. The sample originates from a study of response to subunit inactivated influenza vaccine. A further study also used this sample, focusing on T cells expressing NK-cell markers. Per that study: It was by 5'RACE template switching with UMIs that TCR beta cDNA was made. One of eight sequenced donors was HCMV-seronegative; the other seven were seropositive. CD8+ T cells in roughly six donors included dominant NKG2C+ clonotypes at about 1.0-7.0%.

The genes are TRBV12-3 or TRBV12-4 and TRBJ2-3; 9 nucleotides line up with TRBD1. Sequences were derived from CD8+ T cells sorted from PBMCs, sampled roughly 12 days after vaccination. The sequence was collected from a man aged 45-65 years who received an inactivated influenza vaccine. In nucleotides, the CDR3 is TGTGCCAGCAGTCCAGGGACAGGGTGGCCTCGGGGCACAGATACGCAGTATTTT. It specifies CASSPGTGWPRGTDTQYF.